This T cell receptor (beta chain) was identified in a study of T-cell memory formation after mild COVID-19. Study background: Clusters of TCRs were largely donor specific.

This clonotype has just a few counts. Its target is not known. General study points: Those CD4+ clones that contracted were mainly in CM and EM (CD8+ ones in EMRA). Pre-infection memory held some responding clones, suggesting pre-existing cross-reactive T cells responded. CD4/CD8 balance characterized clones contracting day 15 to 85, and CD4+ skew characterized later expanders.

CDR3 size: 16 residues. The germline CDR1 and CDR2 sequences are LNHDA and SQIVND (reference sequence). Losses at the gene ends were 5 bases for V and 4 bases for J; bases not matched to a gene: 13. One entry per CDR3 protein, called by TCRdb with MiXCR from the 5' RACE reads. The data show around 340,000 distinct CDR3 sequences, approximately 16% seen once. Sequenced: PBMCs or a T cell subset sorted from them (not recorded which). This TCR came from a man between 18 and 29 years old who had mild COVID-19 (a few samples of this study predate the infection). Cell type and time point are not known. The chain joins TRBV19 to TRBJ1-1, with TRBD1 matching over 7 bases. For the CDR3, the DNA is TGTGCCAGTAGTGCCCCATCAGGGGGGGTAAGCACTGAAGCTTTCTTT. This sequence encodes CASSAPSGGVSTEAFF.